This T cell receptor (beta chain) was observed in a study of radiation and T cells in renal cell carcinoma. Sample time point: blood 4 weeks post-SBRT, at nephrectomy. Treatment described: 15 Gy SBRT to primary tumor, nephrectomy 4 weeks later. This CDR3 is 15 amino acids long. Trimming took off 3 bases at V and 0 bases at J, with 11 bases between the two ends. Germline V CDR1 and CDR2: LNHDA, SQIVND (reference sequence). Whole-study results and caveats: From baseline, blood top tumor clonotypes peaked at 2 weeks post-radiation.

Remarks on this clone: What it recognizes is unknown.

Repertoires were generated with immunoSEQ multiplex PCR, while TCRdb's copy carries only in-frame clones and drops some. The table shows approximately 150,000 clones, with 65% to 90% occurring only once. Material: blood, obtained from a patient whose treatment included radiotherapy and nephrectomy. The gene calls are TRBV19 and TRBJ2-5; D uncertain. The TCR originated in a woman in her 50s with renal cell carcinoma. The CDR3: CASSMHTAYQETQYF. CDR3 sequence (DNA): TGTGCCAGTAGTATGCACACCGCGTACCAAGAGACCCAGTACTTC.